This record looks at one T cell receptor (beta chain) sequence and its context. The antigen is unknown. The germline V gene has CDR1 SGHVS and CDR2 FNYEAQ. The CDR3 totals 13 residues. UMI-tagged TRB cDNA libraries were built via 5' RACE. TCRdb reprocessed the 5' RACE reads and reports one entry per CDR3 protein, with no DNA. Its table lists around 140,000 distinct CDR3 sequences. The sample is drawn from a study of CXCR3-negative and CXCR3-positive naive CD8 T cells. General observations from the study: In CXCR3-positive naive cells, the TRB CDR3s were more hydrophobic than in CXCR3-negative naive cells. Both of the naive subsets showed about the same high diversity, but memory CD8+ cells had much less. Partly lower CXCR3 expression followed cryopreservation, and most assays relied on fresh PBMCs.

Those CD8+ T cells considered naive were CD45RO-CCR7+CD27+CD95-. The sample was naive CXCR3+ CD8+ T cells from blood. This sample's subset: CD45RO-CCR7+CD27+CD95- naive CD8+ T cells expressing CXCR3 (TNR3+). V and J are TRBV7-6 and TRBJ2-3. The receptor comes from a human donor in good health. Some clones in this sample may be carry-over from other donors' samples. CDR3 sequence: CASSLVREDTQYF.